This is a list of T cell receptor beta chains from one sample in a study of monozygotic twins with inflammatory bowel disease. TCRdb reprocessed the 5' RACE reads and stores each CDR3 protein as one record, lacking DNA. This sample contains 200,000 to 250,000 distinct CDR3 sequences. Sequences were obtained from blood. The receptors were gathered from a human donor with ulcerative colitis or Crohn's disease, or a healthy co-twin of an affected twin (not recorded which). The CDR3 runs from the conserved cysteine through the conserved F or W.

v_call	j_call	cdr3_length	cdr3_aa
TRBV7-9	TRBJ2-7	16	CASSLDVGQRVYEQYF
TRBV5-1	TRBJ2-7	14	CASSLSREAYEQYF
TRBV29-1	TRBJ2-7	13	CSVRAGSTYEQYF
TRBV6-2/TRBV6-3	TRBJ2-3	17	CASSYARKRGEADTQYF
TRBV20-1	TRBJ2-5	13	CSAIRVLQETQYF
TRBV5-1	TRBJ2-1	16	CASSLGGTSAHNEQFF
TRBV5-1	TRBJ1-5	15	CASSLEGASNQPQHF
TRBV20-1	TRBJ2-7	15	CSARDWDTRSGEQYF
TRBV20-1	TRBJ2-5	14	CSALEMTAWETQYF
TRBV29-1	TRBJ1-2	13	CSVVLFKGYGYTF
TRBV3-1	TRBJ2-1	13	CASSQERGKEQFF
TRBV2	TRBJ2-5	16	CASSSATGTFQETQYF
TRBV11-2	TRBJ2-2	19	CASSLEGVGAGALTGELFF
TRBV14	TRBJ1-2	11	CASSLGHGYTF
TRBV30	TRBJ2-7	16	CAWSVRLAVSSYEQYF
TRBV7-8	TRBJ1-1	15	CASSPRGGWATEAFF
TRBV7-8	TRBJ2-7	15	CASSRTLDRGREQYF
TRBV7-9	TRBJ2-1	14	CAYLRQGIYNEQFF
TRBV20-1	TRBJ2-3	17	CSAPNGVLAMSTDTQYF
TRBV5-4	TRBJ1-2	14	CASSYETANYGYTF
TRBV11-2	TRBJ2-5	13	CASSPGTKETQYF
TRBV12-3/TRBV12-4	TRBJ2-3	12	CASSPQLDTQYF
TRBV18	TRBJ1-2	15	CASSPDQGLNYGYTF
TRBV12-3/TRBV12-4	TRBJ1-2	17	CASSLAASGGANYGYTF
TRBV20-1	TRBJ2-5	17	CSARALGTSGYQETQYF
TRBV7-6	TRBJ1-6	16	CASSSKPTGKNSPLHF
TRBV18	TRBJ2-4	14	CASSPSEAKNIQYF
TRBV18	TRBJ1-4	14	CASSPPSDYEKLFF
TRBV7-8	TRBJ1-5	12	CASSRAGQPQHF
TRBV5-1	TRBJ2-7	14	CASSLGQGPNEQYF
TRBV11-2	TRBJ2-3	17	CASSLRPDPGSTDTQYF
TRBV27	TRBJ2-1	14	CASSVVAPYNEQFF
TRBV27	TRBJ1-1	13	CASSSNRASEAFF
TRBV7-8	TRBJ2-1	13	CASSFWLDTEQFF
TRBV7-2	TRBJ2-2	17	CASSLLGRTPNTGELFF
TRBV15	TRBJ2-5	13	CATRVEGQETQYF
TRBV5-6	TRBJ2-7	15	CASSGGLAGSYEQYF
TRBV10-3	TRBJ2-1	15	CAIRPGGVSDNEQFF
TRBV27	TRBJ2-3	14	CASSSVIAGDTQYF
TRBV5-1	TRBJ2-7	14	CASSSGQDSSGQYF
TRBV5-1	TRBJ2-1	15	CASRISGGQLGEQFF
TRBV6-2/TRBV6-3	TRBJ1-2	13	CASSYDRNYGYTF
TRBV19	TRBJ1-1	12	CASIWGYTEAFF
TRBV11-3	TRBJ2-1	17	CASSVPRGPKSYNEQFF
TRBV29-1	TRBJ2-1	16	CSVEDFLAGAYNEQFF